The TCR beta chain described here comes from a study of CD8 T cells in ankylosing spondylitis. Study results and limitations: Disease-associated clonotypes exhibited CD8+ identity and were relatively infrequent in peripheral blood. A motif in TCR beta, a set of eight highly homologous variants, appeared characteristic of ankylosing spondylitis blood. Reports say disease-linked clones showed up significantly more in matched ankylosing spondylitis synovial fluid.

This clonotype was seen a few times. Its specificity is unknown. Construction of TCR beta libraries was performed using quantitative 5'-RACE with molecular barcodes. TCRdb re-called the 5' RACE reads with MiXCR, one entry per CDR3 protein. The table lists about 750,000 distinct CDR3 sequences, over 15% of them singletons, with 15% to 20% in the top ten. Trimming left V 4 bases short and J 0 bases short, with 10 bases between. Germline CDR1 reads MDHEN; CDR2 reads SYDVKM. CDR3 length equals 15 residues. The sequencing sample was made of blood, either unsorted or a sorted T cell fraction (not recorded which). The chain joins TRBV28 to TRBJ2-1, with D perhaps TRBD1 (6 bases). This TCR derives from a male donor with ankylosing spondylitis. CDR3 DNA sequence: TGTGCCAGCAGTTCGCCAGGGGCCTCCTACAATGAGCAGTTCTTC. This encodes CASSSPGASYNEQFF.